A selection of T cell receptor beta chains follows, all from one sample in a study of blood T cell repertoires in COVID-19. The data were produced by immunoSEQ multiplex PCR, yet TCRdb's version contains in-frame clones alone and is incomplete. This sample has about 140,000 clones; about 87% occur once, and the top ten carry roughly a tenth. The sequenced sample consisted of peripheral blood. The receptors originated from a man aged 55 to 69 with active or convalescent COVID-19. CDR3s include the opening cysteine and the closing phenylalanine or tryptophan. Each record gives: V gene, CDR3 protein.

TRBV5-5	CASSSYTSGRYNEQFF
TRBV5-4	CASSLAGGNEQFF
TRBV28	CASSRGWEKLFF
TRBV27	CASSFVSTTDTQYF
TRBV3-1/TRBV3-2	CASSQHSSGELFF
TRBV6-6	CASSPSGWLAGGRNEQFF
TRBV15	CATSTGTLNTGELFF
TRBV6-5	CASSFIAGGRGEQYF
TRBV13	CASNVGFRGRGEQFF
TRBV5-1	CASSLDGGAYQETQYF
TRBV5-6	CASSWLASGRGNKETQYF
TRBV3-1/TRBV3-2	CASSWGRALFYEQYF
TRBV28	CASMGWNSPLHF
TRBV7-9	CASSSQGLNNSPLHF
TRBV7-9	CASSQFGTSGSSRQETQYF
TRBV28	CASSLWGAESYEQYF
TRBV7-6	CASSPRVLNTEAFF
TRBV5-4	CASSLGGLAGGRGYNNEQFF
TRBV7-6	CASSLGMGPVQPQHF
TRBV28	CASRPRAGTGYGYTF
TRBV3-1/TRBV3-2	CASSPRSGTGGNEQFF
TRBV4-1	CASSQEDKLKLFF
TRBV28	CASRGRGASVYNSPLHF
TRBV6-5	CASTRQGYEQYF
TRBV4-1	CASSQDPGQPIGELFF
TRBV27	CASRRTRGGRNTEAFF
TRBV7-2	CASSPSRGGNEQFF
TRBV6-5	CASSYRSSGYNEQFF
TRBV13	CASSPGQGVYGYTF
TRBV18	CASSRGQNNEQFF
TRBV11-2	CASSLSTSLSGELFF
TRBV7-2	CASSTSGRGETQYF
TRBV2	CASSGDRNGELFF
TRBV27	CASSNRAPLYEQYF
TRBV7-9	CASSFTGAWGGYTF
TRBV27	CATAGTGAYNYGYTF
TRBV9	CASSVNSGSSYNEQFF
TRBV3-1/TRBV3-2	CASSQEGGLAGRSYEQYF
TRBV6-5	CASSYAAGGGTDTQYF
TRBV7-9	CASSPSGREGEQYF
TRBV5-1	CASSLLASGIYNEQFF
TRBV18	CASSPLGGASEKLFF
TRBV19	CASSILGGSGDEQFF
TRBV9	CASSTYTYGYTF
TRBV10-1	CASSRGLGFNEQFF
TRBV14	CASSQDAPGLAKEETQYF
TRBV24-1	CATSDFQGQGPYNEQFF
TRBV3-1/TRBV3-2	CASSQGLTYEQYF
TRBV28	CASRHGTLTYQPQHF
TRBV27	CATLGRGLGGYTF
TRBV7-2	CASRPYEGREYEQYF
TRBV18	CASSPDRTGKNEQFF
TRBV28	CATQSTGVLHNEQFF
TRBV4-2	CASSRERGAGGGLDTQYF
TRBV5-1	CASSLARLAGDEQFF
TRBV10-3	CAISEGQGALYGYTF
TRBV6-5	CASRSSGNVNEQFF
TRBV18	CASSPTGDYGYTF
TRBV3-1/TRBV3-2	CASSQDREGEAYEQYF
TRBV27	CASRGNLLDNEQFF